The 20 T cell receptor beta chains below were found in one sample sequenced in a study of blood T cells in healthy people across ages. Next came a second PCR, run for about 7 to 12 cycles, which used a sample-barcoded 5' primer along with a J-beta primer mix. TCRdb fed the 5' RACE reads into MiXCR, producing one record per CDR3 protein. Of about 750,000 distinct CDR3 sequences listed, about 53% are singletons. Sequenced: blood. These receptors originate from an elderly man in good health.

The rearrangement links TRBV13 to TRBJ2-5; 8 bases agree with TRBD2. The CDR3 has 15 residues. J lost 4 bases, V lost 5 bases, and 9 bases had no gene match. In germline, CDR1 is PRHDT, CDR2 FYEKMQ (reference sequence). The CDR3 protein is CASSPWIAGIETQYF. DNA of the CDR3: TGTGCCAGCAGCCCCTGGATAGCGGGAATAGAGACCCAGTACTTC.

This clonotype has only a few counts. V is TRBV5-1 and J is TRBJ2-4, with D unresolved. Germline CDR1 reads SGHRS; CDR2 reads YFSETQ. Trimming stripped 2 bases from V and 0 bases from J, with 15 bases between. The CDR3 extends over 17 amino acids. CDR3 residues: CASSLRSSSLAKNIQYF. The CDR3 nucleotides are TGCGCCAGCAGCTTACGAAGTAGCTCTCTAGCCAAAAACATTCAGTACTTC.

This clonotype was picked up a small number of times. CDR3 DNA sequence: TGTGCCATCAGTGCCGTTAACGAGCAGTACTTC. Translating it yields CAISAVNEQYF. The V and J genes are TRBV10-3 and TRBJ2-5, with no clear D. The DNA end lines up better with TRBJ2-7; the J call may be wrong. The germline V gene encodes CDR1 ENHRY and CDR2 SYGVKD. CDR3 length: 11 amino acids.

This clonotype has just one count. This sequence joins TRBV6-5 and TRBJ1-4, with TRBD1 matching over 7 bases. CDR1 MNHEY and CDR2 SVGAGI come from the germline V gene. Trimming removed 5 bases from V and 4 bases from J; junction bases left unmatched: 10. There are 16 residues in the CDR3. DNA of the CDR3: TGTGCCAGCAGTACACACAGGGGCCTGAATAATGAAAAACTGTTTTTT. Translation: CASSTHRGLNNEKLFF.

This clonotype has just a few counts. The J gene is TRBJ2-6, the V gene TRBV2; D unresolved. The CDR3 has 14 residues. Per the germline V gene, CDR1 is SNHLY and CDR2 is FYNNEI. The germline V and J ends were trimmed by 6 bases and 4 bases, with 10 bases remaining between them. CDR3 amino acids: CASSLSRGANVLTF. In nucleotides, the CDR3 is TGTGCCAGCAGCCTTTCTAGGGGGGCCAACGTCCTGACTTTC.

Remarks on this clonotype: This may arise from a read error, as a much more abundant clone is one base away. This chain joins TRBV7-2 and TRBJ1-2; D possibly corresponds to TRBD1 (5 bases). Germline-derived CDR1 and CDR2 are SGHTA and FQGNSA. Trimming stripped 5 bases from V and 1 base from J, with 17 bases between. There are 16 residues in the CDR3. Here the CDR3 DNA reads TGTGCCAGCAGCCTGGCCAGGGTTACGATTAACTATGGCTACACCTTC. The encoded protein is CASSLARVTINYGYTF.

A few counts support this clonotype. This chain links TRBV29-1 with TRBJ2-7, with D unresolved. Germline CDR1 reads SQVTM; CDR2 reads ANQGSEA. V shed 4 bases and J shed 0 bases, with 7 bases lying between them. This CDR3 is 12 amino acids long. CDR3 DNA sequence: TGCAGCGTTGTATCCTCCTCCTACGAGCAGTACTTC. As protein: CSVVSSSYEQYF.

The chain joins TRBV5-1 to TRBJ2-1; D remains unclear. Trimming removed 5 bases from V and 0 bases from J, with 9 bases in between. The CDR3 has 14 residues. Germline V lookup: CDR1 SGHRS, CDR2 YFSETQ. The CDR3 DNA follows: TGCGCCAGCAGGCAGACGTACTCCTACAATGAGCAGTTCTTC. This sequence encodes CASRQTYSYNEQFF.

The V gene is TRBV29-1, the J gene TRBJ2-1, with TRBD2 matching over 9 bases. CDR1 and CDR2 from the germline V gene are SQVTM and ANQGSEA. The trim removed 7 bases at V and 4 bases at J, leaving 8 bases unmatched. The CDR3 length is 14 residues. The CDR3 is CSALASGRYNEQFF. As DNA, the CDR3 is TGCAGCGCCCTGGCCAGCGGGAGGTACAATGAGCAGTTCTTC.

The chain uses TRBV20-1 and TRBJ2-1; weak D call: TRBD2 (5 bases). This CDR3 comprises 12 residues. Per germline, CDR1 DFQATT and CDR2 SNEGSKA (reference sequence). V shed 3 bases and J shed 9 bases, with 12 bases lying between them. The CDR3 nucleotides read TGCAGTGCTAGCGCTAGCCGTAGTGAGCAGTTCTTC. Translating gives CSASASRSEQFF.

This clonotype was observed a handful of times. The genes are TRBV4-2 and TRBJ2-7; D not resolved. Trimming shortened V by 4 bases and J by 6 bases, and 16 bases separated the two germline ends. The CDR3 sequence is 14 residues long. CDR1 and CDR2 from the germline V gene are LGHNA and YNFKEQ. The chain's CDR3 is CASSPSVMGAEQYF. The CDR3 DNA reads as TGTGCCAGCAGCCCCAGCGTTATGGGTGCCGAGCAGTACTTC.

The J gene is TRBJ2-7, the V gene TRBV3-1; a possible D gene is TRBD2 (5 bases). This CDR3 is 15 amino acids long. Germline CDR1 and CDR2: LGHDT and YNNKEL (reference sequence). The V and J ends lost 0 bases and 4 bases respectively, with 13 bases between them. The CDR3 nucleotides are TGTGCCAGCAGCCAAGAAATCCTAGCCGTTTACGAGCAGTACTTC. This translates into CASSQEILAVYEQYF.

The V and J genes are TRBV5-1 and TRBJ2-5; TRBD1 agrees at 9 bases. The CDR3 is 15 residues long. The germline V gene encodes CDR1 SGHRS and CDR2 YFSETQ. Unmatched junction bases numbered 6, after V lost 3 bases and J lost 3 bases. CDR3 protein: CASSWGDREEETQYF. The CDR3 DNA is TGCGCCAGCAGCTGGGGGGACAGGGAAGAAGAGACCCAGTACTTC.

As concerns this clonotype: A clone one base away is much larger, so this may be a read error. The V gene is TRBV9, the J gene TRBJ2-5; D is unresolved. This CDR3 comprises 14 residues. Germline loops: CDR1 SGDLS, CDR2 YYNGEE. The ends were cut back, 3 bases at V and 11 bases at J, with 20 bases in the middle. The CDR3 protein is CASSAQPDFNEQYF. The CDR3 DNA is TGTGCCAGCAGCGCGCAACCAGACTTCAATGAGCAGTACTTC.

This clonotype was detected a few times. The chain recombines TRBV12-3 or TRBV12-4 with TRBJ2-7; 7 bases fit TRBD1. Unmatched junction bases numbered 7, after V lost 6 bases and J lost 2 bases. This CDR3 is 14 amino acids long. CDR3 DNA: TGTGCCAGCAGCCACAGGGGCGTTACCTACGAGCAGTACTTC. Its translation is CASSHRGVTYEQYF.

The J gene is TRBJ1-2, the V gene TRBV6-6, with D uncertain. V shed 5 bases and J shed 5 bases, with 9 bases lying between them. The V gene's germline CDR1 is MNHNY and CDR2 SVGAGI (reference sequence). This CDR3 region has 12 residues. This chain's CDR3 is CASSPEVYGYTF. In DNA form, the CDR3 reads TGTGCCAGCAGTCCGGAAGTATATGGCTACACCTTC.

This clonotype was found a few times. A much larger clone lies a single base off, so this may be a read error. V is TRBV7-2 and J is TRBJ2-3, with D uncertain. V lost 2 bases and J 6 bases, leaving 3 bases between the germline ends. CDR1 and CDR2 from the germline V gene are SGHTA and FQGNSA. There are 11 residues in the CDR3. The CDR3 spells CASSLWDTQYF. The CDR3 bases are TGTGCCAGCAGCTTATGGGATACGCAGTATTTT. The complete variable domain, with remaining parts taken from reference TRBV7-2 and TRBJ2-3, reads GAGVSQSPSNKVTEKGKDVELRCDPISGHTALYWYRQSLGQGLEFLIYFQGNSAPDKSGLPSDRFSAERTGGSVSTLTIQRTQQEDSAVYLCASSLWDTQYFGPGTRLTVL.

This clonotype came up many times. The genes are TRBV5-1 and TRBJ2-1, with a possible D match to TRBD1 (5 bases). This CDR3 comprises 16 residues. Germline values: CDR1 SGHRS, CDR2 YFSETQ. V was trimmed by 4 bases and J by 7 bases, leaving 21 bases between them. The chain's CDR3 is CASSAILAGSRNEQFF. CDR3 nucleotide sequence: TGCGCCAGCAGCGCTATCTTGGCAGGGTCGAGGAATGAGCAGTTCTTC.

The V and J genes are TRBV23-1 and TRBJ1-5; perhaps TRBD1 as D (6 bases). TRBV23-1 is assigned to the ORF class and has an uncertain function. The CDR3 length is 17 residues. The germline V and J ends were trimmed by 6 bases and 6 bases, with 24 bases remaining between them. CDR3 residues: CASRRTGTTSPSQPQHF. CDR3 nucleotides: TGCGCCAGCAGACGAACCGGGACAACCAGTCCCTCTCAGCCCCAGCATTTT.

Comment on this clonotype: Germline is not matched at one junction end, which may reflect a read error. The V call is TRBV25-1, the J call TRBJ2-1, with D unresolved. This CDR3 contains 13 residues. Germline V gene data show CDR1 as MGHDK and CDR2 as SYGVNS. CDR3 nucleotide sequence: TGTGCCAACAGTGAAGGTCTCGGCAATGAGCAGTTCTTC. Translating it yields CANSEGLGNEQFF.